Below, 9 T cell receptor beta chains from the same sample are listed, as sequenced in a study of cytomegalovirus exposure and HLA in healthy donors. Sequencing used immunoSEQ multiplex PCR; TCRdb keeps in-frame clones, though not all of them. The sample consists of tens of thousands of clones, approximately 95% of them appearing once. Sequenced sample: PBMCs. Every receptor here comes from a man in his late teens or twenties in good health and CMV-seropositive.

This rearrangement joins TRBV7-8 to TRBJ2-7; TRBD1 matches at 9 bases. The CDR3 runs to 14 residues. V was pared by 3 bases and J by 7 bases, with 7 bases of the junction left unmatched. The germline CDR1 and CDR2 sequences are SGHVS and FQNEAQ. The CDR3 DNA sequence: TGTGCCAGCAGCTTCGGGACAGGGAAGGGTGAGCAGTACTTC. Its translation is CASSFGTGKGEQYF. The whole variable domain, remainder taken from reference TRBV7-8 and TRBJ2-7, is GAGVSQSPRYKVAKRGQDVALRCDPISGHVSLFWYQQALGQGPEFLTYFQNEAQLDKSGLPSDRFFAERPEGSVSTLKIQRTQQEDSAVYLCASSFGTGKGEQYFGPGTRLTVT.

The chain is built from TRBV28 and TRBJ1-1, with D hard to call. The CDR3 loop spans 13 amino acids. V was shortened by 2 bases and J by 1 base, with 5 bases between the two germline ends. Germline lookup yields CDR1 MDHEN and CDR2 SYDVKM. CDR3 coding DNA: TGTGCCAGCAGTTTACTCAGGAACACTGAAGCTTTCTTT. The encoded protein is CASSLLRNTEAFF.

The gene calls are TRBV19 and TRBJ1-1, with D possibly matching TRBD1 (5 bases). The V and J ends lost 10 bases and 1 base respectively, with 10 bases between them. Per germline, CDR1 LNHDA and CDR2 SQIVND (reference sequence). There are 12 residues in the CDR3. The CDR3 spells CATTQGNTEAFF. The CDR3 DNA reads as TGTGCCACCACCCAGGGGAACACTGAAGCTTTCTTT.

The chain uses TRBV7-9 and TRBJ2-5, with TRBD1 identical over 9 bases. This CDR3 spans 14 amino acids. The V gene's germline CDR1 is SEHNR and CDR2 FQNEAQ (reference sequence). The ends lost 2 bases at V and 4 bases at J; junction bases unmatched: 2. The CDR3 DNA reads as TGTGCCAGCAGCTTAACAGGGGGCGCAGAGACCCAGTACTTC. Translating it yields CASSLTGGAETQYF.

J is TRBJ2-7 and V is TRBV18, with 9 bases identical to TRBD2. The CDR3 extends over 15 amino acids. Losses at the gene ends were 0 bases for V and 4 bases for J; bases not matched to a gene: 4. From germline, CDR1 is KGHSH and CDR2 LQKENI. The CDR3 here is CASSPPLAGSYEQYF. CDR3 coding DNA: TGTGCCAGCTCACCACCTCTAGCGGGATCTTACGAGCAGTACTTC.

This clone was counted between two and nine times. V gene TRBV19 combines with J gene TRBJ1-3; D unresolved. The V and J ends lost 2 bases and 5 bases respectively, with 10 bases between them. CDR3 size: 14 residues. Germline values: CDR1 LNHDA, CDR2 SQIVND (reference sequence). This chain's CDR3 is CASSITGSRNTIYF. The CDR3 coding sequence is TGTGCCAGTAGTATAACCGGGTCGAGAAACACCATATATTTT.

A single count supports this clone. The chain couples TRBV7-3 to TRBJ2-1; TRBD1 matches at 7 bases. With V trimmed by 6 bases and J by 6 bases, 8 bases remained unmatched. Germline V gives CDR1 SGHTA, CDR2 FQGTGA. The CDR3 extends over 14 amino acids. The DNA of the CDR3 is TGTGCCAGCAGGAATACCCGGGACAGCAATGAGCAGTTCTTC. It specifies CASRNTRDSNEQFF. The whole variable domain, filled in from reference TRBV7-3 and TRBJ2-1, reads GAGVSQTPSNKVTEKGKYVELRCDPISGHTALYWYRQSLGQGPEFLIYFQGTGAADDSGLPNDRFFAVRPEGSVSTLKIQRTERGDSAVYLCASRNTRDSNEQFFGPGTRLTVL.

This chain's CDR3 is CASIQGDEQYF. The CDR3 coding sequence is TGTGCCAGCATCCAGGGGGACGAGCAGTACTTC. This sequence joins TRBV6-5 and TRBJ2-7; TRBD1 aligns across 7 bases. Germline V gives CDR1 MNHEY, CDR2 SVGAGI. The CDR3 is 11 residues long. Trimming removed 7 bases from V and 5 bases from J; junction bases left unmatched: 2.

V usage is TRBV28 and J usage is TRBJ1-1; D is possibly TRBD1 (6 bases). The CDR3 length is 13 residues. In germline, CDR1 is MDHEN, CDR2 SYDVKM. Trimming stripped 10 bases from V and 5 bases from J, with 17 bases between. Here the CDR3 DNA reads TGTGCCACCCAGGGGTTTGGTGAGACTGAAGCTTTCTTT. Protein: CATQGFGETEAFF.